This T cell receptor (beta chain) originates from a study of blood T cell repertoires in COVID-19. Adults between roughly 18 and 90 years of age took part from 24 US areas. Two negative PCRs, clearance, or symptom resolution had been documented for recovered Cohort 3 donors. Authors' methods: Using reference gene primer amplification, nucleated cell counts were estimated. Repertoires were generated with immunoSEQ multiplex PCR, while TCRdb's copy carries only in-frame clones and drops some. Clonal size and the V and J genes are those of that table, whereas D and trimming came from the DNA. The sample contains around 480,000 clones, around 87% of which appear only once. This TCR was sampled from a woman between 18 and 29 years old who had recovered from COVID-19. The sequenced sample consisted of PBMCs or T cells enriched from blood (not recorded which).

The CDR3 DNA is TGTGCCACCAGCAGAGAACGGCTAGACACTGAAGCTTTCTTT. Amino acid sequence: CATSRERLDTEAFF. The chain is built from TRBV15 and TRBJ1-1; D uncertain. Trimming pared 0 bases from V and 3 bases from J, leaving 8 bases between. CDR1 LNHNV and CDR2 YYDKDF come from the germline V gene (reference sequence). This CDR3 contains 14 residues.